This T cell receptor beta chain was captured in a study of OX40 agonist ivuxolimab in advanced cancers. Across the study: At 0.01 to 10 mg/kg, ivuxolimab was administered intravenously to patients every 2 weeks.

The V and J ends lost 0 bases and 2 bases respectively, with 10 bases between them. The CDR3 contains 15 residues. Germline V CDR1 and CDR2: MNHEY, SVGAGI. Method: immunoSEQ multiplex PCR; TCRdb's copy keeps in-frame clones and lacks some. Here the sample spans tens of thousands of clones, around 87% being singletons. The V call is TRBV6-5, the J call TRBJ1-2; tentative D call: TRBD1 (5 bases). This clonotype was obtained from an adult with an advanced solid tumor such as melanoma, head and neck, liver or kidney cancer. The sequences come from CD4+ or CD8+ T cells sorted from blood, collected in a trial of the OX40 agonist ivuxolimab. The CDR3 loop is CASSYSQGPNYGYTF. CDR3 DNA: TGTGCCAGCAGTTACTCGCAGGGACCGAACTATGGCTACACCTTC.